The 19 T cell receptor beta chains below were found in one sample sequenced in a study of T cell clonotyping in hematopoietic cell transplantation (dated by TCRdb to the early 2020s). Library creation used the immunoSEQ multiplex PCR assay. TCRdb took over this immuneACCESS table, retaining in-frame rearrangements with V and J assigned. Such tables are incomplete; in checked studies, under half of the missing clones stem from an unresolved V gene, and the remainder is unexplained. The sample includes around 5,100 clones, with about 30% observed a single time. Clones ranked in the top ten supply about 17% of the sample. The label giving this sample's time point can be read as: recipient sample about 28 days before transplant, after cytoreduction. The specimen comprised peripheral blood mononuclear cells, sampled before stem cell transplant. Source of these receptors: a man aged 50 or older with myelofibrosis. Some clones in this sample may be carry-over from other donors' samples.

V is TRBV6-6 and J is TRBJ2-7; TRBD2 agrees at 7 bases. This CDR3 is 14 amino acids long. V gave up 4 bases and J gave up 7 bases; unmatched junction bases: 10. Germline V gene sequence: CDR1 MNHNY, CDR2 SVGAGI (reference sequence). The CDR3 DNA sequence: TGTGCCAGCAGTTTAACTAGCGAAGTTGGGGAGCAGTACTTC. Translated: CASSLTSEVGEQYF.

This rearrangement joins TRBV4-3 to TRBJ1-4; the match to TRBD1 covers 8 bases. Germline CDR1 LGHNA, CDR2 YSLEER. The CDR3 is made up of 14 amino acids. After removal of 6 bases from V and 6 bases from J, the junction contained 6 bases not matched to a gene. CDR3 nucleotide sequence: TGCGCCAGCAGTGAACAGGGGGTTGATGAAAAACTGTTTTTT. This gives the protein CASSEQGVDEKLFF.

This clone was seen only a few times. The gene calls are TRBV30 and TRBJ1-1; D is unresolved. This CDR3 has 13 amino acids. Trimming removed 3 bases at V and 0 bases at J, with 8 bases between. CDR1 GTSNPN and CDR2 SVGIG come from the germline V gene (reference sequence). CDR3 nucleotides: TGTGCCTGGAGGTCCGGGTTGAACACTGAAGCTTTCTTT. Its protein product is CAWRSGLNTEAFF.

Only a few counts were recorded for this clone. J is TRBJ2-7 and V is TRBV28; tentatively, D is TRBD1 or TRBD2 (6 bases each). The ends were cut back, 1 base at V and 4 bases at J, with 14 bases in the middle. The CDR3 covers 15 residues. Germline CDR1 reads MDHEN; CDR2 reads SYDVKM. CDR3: CASSLLGGDLYEQYF. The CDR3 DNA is TGTGCCAGCAGTTTATTGGGGGGCGATCTTTACGAGCAGTACTTC.

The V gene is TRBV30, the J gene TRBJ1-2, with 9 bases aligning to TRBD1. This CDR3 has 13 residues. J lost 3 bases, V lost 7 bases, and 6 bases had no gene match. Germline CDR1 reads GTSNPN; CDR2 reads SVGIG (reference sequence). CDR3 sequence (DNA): TGTGCCTATACACAGGGGGCCTACTATGGCTACACCTTC. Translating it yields CAYTQGAYYGYTF.

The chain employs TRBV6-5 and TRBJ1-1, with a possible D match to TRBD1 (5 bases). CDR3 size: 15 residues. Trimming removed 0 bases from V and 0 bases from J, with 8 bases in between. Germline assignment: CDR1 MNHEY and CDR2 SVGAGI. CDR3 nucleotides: TGTGCCAGCAGTTACTCAAGGGACTTGAACACTGAAGCTTTCTTT. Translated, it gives CASSYSRDLNTEAFF.

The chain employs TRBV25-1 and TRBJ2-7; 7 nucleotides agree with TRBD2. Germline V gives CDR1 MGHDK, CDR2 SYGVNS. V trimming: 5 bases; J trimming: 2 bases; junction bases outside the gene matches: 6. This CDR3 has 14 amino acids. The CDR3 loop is CASSPGEGPYEQYF. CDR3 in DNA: TGTGCCAGCAGTCCCGGGGAGGGCCCCTACGAGCAGTACTTC.

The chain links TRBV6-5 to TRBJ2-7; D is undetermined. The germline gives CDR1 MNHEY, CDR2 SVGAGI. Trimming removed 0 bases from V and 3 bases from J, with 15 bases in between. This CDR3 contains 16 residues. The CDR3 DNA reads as TGTGCCAGCAGTTACTCGCACAGCGAACTTGGCTACGAGCAGTACTTC. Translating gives CASSYSHSELGYEQYF.

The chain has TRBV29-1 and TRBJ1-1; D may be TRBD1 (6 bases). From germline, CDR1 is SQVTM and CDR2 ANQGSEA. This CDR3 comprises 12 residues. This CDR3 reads CGGEQGMAEAFF. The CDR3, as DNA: TGCGGCGGGGAACAGGGTATGGCTGAAGCTTTCTTT. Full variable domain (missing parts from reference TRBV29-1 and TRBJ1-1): SAVISQKPSRDICQRGTSLTIQCQVDSQVTMMFWYRQQPGQSLTLIATANQGSEATYESGFVIDKFPISRPNLTFSTLTVSNMSPEDSSIYLCGGEQGMAEAFFGQGTRLTVV.

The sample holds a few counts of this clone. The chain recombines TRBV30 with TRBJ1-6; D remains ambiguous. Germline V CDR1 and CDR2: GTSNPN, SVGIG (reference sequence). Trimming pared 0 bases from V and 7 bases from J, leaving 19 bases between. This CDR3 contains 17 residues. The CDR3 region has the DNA TGTGCCTGGAGTGTAAGGGTTCCGCGTCTCGGAAATTCACCCCTCCACTTT. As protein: CAWSVRVPRLGNSPLHF.

The CDR3 nucleotides read TGTGCCTGGAGTGCTTACAGCTACGAGCAGTACTTC. It yields the protein CAWSAYSYEQYF. The chain recombines TRBV30 with TRBJ2-7; D uncertain. V gave up 1 base and J gave up 3 bases, with 7 bases separating them. This CDR3 has 12 amino acids. Germline CDR1 GTSNPN, CDR2 SVGIG (reference sequence).

Here the CDR3 DNA reads TGTGCCTGGAAAGGCCAGGGCGGGAGCGGCACCGGGGAGCTGTTTTTT. Protein: CAWKGQGGSGTGELFF. The chain links TRBV30 to TRBJ2-2, with TRBD2 matching over 7 bases. The CDR3 length is 16 residues. Germline V lookup: CDR1 GTSNPN, CDR2 SVGIG (reference sequence). After removal of 4 bases from V and 4 bases from J, the junction contained 12 bases not matched to a gene.

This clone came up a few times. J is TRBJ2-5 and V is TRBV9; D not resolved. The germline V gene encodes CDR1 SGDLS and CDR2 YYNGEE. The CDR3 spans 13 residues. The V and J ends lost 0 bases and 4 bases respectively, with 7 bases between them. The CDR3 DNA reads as TGTGCCAGCAGCGTAGTGGGTGGAGAGACCCAGTACTTC. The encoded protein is CASSVVGGETQYF.

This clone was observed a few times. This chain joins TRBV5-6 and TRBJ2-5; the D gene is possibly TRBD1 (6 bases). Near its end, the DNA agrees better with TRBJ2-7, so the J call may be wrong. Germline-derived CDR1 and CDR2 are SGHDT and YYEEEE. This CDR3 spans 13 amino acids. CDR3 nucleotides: TGTGCCAGCAGCGTGGACAGTCGCTACGAGCAGTACTTC. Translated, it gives CASSVDSRYEQYF.

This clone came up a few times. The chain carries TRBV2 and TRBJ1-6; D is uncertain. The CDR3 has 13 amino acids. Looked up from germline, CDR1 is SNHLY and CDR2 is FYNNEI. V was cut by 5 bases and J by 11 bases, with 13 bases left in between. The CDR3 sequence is CASSYNPQAPLHF. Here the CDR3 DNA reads TGTGCCAGCAGTTACAACCCGCAGGCACCCCTCCACTTT.

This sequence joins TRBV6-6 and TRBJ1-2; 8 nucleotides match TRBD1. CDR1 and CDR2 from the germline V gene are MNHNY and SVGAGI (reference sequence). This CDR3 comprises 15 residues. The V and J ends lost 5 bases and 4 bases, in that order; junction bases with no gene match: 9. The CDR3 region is CASSLSTGAPYGYTF. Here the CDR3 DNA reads TGTGCCAGCAGTCTTTCGACAGGGGCTCCCTATGGCTACACCTTC.

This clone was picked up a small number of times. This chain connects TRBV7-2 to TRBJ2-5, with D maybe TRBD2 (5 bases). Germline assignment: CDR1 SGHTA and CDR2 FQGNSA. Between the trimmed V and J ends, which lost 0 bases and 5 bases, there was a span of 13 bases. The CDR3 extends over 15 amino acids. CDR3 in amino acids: CASSLASGNRETQYF. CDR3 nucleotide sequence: TGTGCCAGCAGCTTAGCCTCGGGGAATCGGGAGACCCAGTACTTC.

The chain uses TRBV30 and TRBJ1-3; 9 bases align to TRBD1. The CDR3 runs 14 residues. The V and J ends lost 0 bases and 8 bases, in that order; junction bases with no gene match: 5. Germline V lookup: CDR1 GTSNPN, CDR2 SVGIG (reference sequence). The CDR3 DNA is TGTGCCTGGAGTGTAGGGACAGGGCGCGACACCATATATTTT. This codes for CAWSVGTGRDTIYF.

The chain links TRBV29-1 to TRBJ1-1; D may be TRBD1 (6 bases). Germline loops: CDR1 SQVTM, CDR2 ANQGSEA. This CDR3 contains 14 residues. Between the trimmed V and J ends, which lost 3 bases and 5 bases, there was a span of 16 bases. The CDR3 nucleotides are TGCAGCGTTGAGGGAAGAGGGGGGGCGACTGAAGCTTTCTTT. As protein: CSVEGRGGATEAFF.